Below, one TCR beta chain is given with its context. Its antigen is currently unknown. This entry is derived from a study of TIL therapy for anti-PD-1-resistant metastatic lung cancer. Whole-study results and caveats: The cohort had more treatment-naive, never-smoker and oncogene-addicted patients than typical.

Sequencing used immunoSEQ v3. TCRdb's copy holds only in-frame clones and misses some; the assay was immunoSEQ multiplex PCR. Of 54,000 or so clones listed, more than 60% were seen once; the top ten hold about 2%. Time point specified: pre-treatment sample, taken before nivolumab and TIL therapy. Sequencing was performed on blood, taken at baseline. The receptor was derived from a person between 25 and 80 years old with non-small cell lung cancer.

CDR3 nucleotides: TGTGCCAGCAGTGAAATGGGGCAAGAGACCCAGTACTTC. It specifies CASSEMGQETQYF. The chain has TRBV6-1 and TRBJ2-5; no firm D call. Per germline, CDR1 MNHNS and CDR2 SASEGT. CDR3 size: 13 residues. The V and J ends lost 2 bases and 2 bases respectively, with 6 bases between them.